The 18 T cell receptor beta chains below come from one sample, sequenced in a study of shared clonotypes between healthy human individuals. Sequencing used immunoSEQ multiplex PCR; TCRdb keeps in-frame clones, though not all of them. The sample has 1.4 million or so clones, approximately 98.5% seen once. The sequencing sample was made of naive CD4+ T cells sorted from blood. Subset denoted: CD45RA+ positively selected. Receptor source: a man under 40 in good health.

The chain has TRBV15 and TRBJ2-7, with TRBD2 identical over 11 bases. With 3 bases clipped from V and 0 bases from J, the junction kept 1 base outside the gene matches. The CDR3 runs 15 residues. Germline V gives CDR1 LNHNV, CDR2 YYDKDF (reference sequence). CDR3 DNA sequence: TGTGCCACCAGCAGTAGCGGGAGGGCCTCCTACGAGCAGTACTTC. As protein: CATSSSGRASYEQYF.

This clone was counted once. J is TRBJ1-5 and V is TRBV15; the D is unclear. V gave up 4 bases and J gave up 6 bases, with 10 bases separating them. The CDR3 is made up of 13 amino acids. Germline assignment: CDR1 LNHNV and CDR2 YYDKDF (reference sequence). The chain's CDR3 is CATSKVEVQPQHF. The CDR3 DNA is TGTGCCACCAGCAAAGTAGAGGTTCAGCCCCAGCATTTT.

This chain connects TRBV28 to TRBJ1-4; D is ambiguous. Deletions cut 2 bases from V and 5 bases from J, with 9 bases between. The CDR3 runs 14 residues. Germline V gives CDR1 MDHEN, CDR2 SYDVKM. As DNA, the CDR3 is TGTGCCAGCAGTTTAAGTCCCAAGAATGAAAAACTGTTTTTT. This encodes CASSLSPKNEKLFF.

The genes are TRBV7-2 and TRBJ2-2; tentatively, D is TRBD2 (5 bases). This CDR3 is 13 amino acids long. Trimming removed 6 bases at V and 4 bases at J, with 9 bases between. From germline, CDR1 is SGHTA and CDR2 FQGNSA. The CDR3 protein is CASSRGLTGELFF. The CDR3, as DNA: TGTGCCAGCAGTCGTGGACTCACCGGGGAGCTGTTTTTT.

V is TRBV7-7 and J is TRBJ2-7; 9 bases line up with TRBD1. The CDR3 has 14 residues. The germline gives CDR1 SSHAT, CDR2 FNYEAQ (reference sequence). Losses at the gene ends were 1 base for V and 5 bases for J; bases not matched to a gene: 3. The CDR3: CASSLGGTGNEQYF. DNA for the CDR3: TGTGCCAGCAGCTTAGGGGGGACAGGGAACGAGCAGTACTTC.

The chain is built from TRBV11-2 and TRBJ2-3; TRBD1 agrees at 8 bases. The trim removed 6 bases at V and 4 bases at J, leaving 12 bases unmatched. CDR3 length: 16 amino acids. The germline gives CDR1 SGHAT, CDR2 FQNNGV. This chain's CDR3 is CASRPGQGIFPDTQYF. CDR3 coding DNA: TGTGCCAGCAGACCCGGACAGGGCATCTTCCCAGATACGCAGTATTTT.

J is TRBJ2-3 and V is TRBV27; the match to TRBD1 covers 8 bases. V shed 1 base, J shed 3 bases, and the junction held 3 bases outside the gene matches. The CDR3 extends over 15 amino acids. In germline, CDR1 is MNHEY, CDR2 SMNVEV (reference sequence). CDR3 nucleotide sequence: TGTGCCAGCAGTTTATATTGGACAGGGACAGATACGCAGTATTTT. Translating it yields CASSLYWTGTDTQYF.

A few counts support this clone. The chain employs TRBV7-9 and TRBJ2-7; 8 bases are shared with TRBD2. The V gene's germline CDR1 is SEHNR and CDR2 FQNEAQ (reference sequence). The CDR3 length is 14 residues. With V trimmed by 3 bases and J by 2 bases, 3 bases remained unmatched. CDR3 DNA: TGTGCCAGCAGCTTTAGCGGGACGGCCTACGAGCAGTACTTC. Its protein product is CASSFSGTAYEQYF.

The chain has TRBV7-9 and TRBJ1-2; 10 nucleotides match TRBD1. The CDR3 is 14 amino acids. The germline V gene has CDR1 SEHNR and CDR2 FQNEAQ (reference sequence). V dropped 5 bases and J dropped 4; count of bases not matched to a gene: 4. The CDR3 sequence is CASSPGQGTYGYTF. In DNA form, the CDR3 reads TGTGCCAGCAGCCCGGGACAGGGGACCTATGGCTACACCTTC.

For this clone: Other nucleotide sequences from this sample produce the same CDR3. This chain links TRBV20-1 with TRBJ2-5; D is unclear. Between the trimmed V and J ends, which lost 3 bases and 4 bases, there was a span of 6 bases. The V gene's germline CDR1 is DFQATT and CDR2 SNEGSKA (reference sequence). The CDR3 runs 11 residues. The CDR3 reads CSARVLETQYF. The CDR3 bases are TGCAGTGCTAGGGTGTTAGAGACCCAGTACTTC.

The chain combines TRBV6-5 with TRBJ2-7, with D tentatively TRBD2 (6 bases). V lost 0 bases and J 4 bases, leaving 13 bases between the germline ends. Germline CDR1 MNHEY, CDR2 SVGAGI. The CDR3 runs to 15 residues. CDR3 bases: TGTGCCAGCAGTTACTCCGTTCGGGGGTGGTACGAGCAGTACTTC. Its translation: CASSYSVRGWYEQYF.

V usage is TRBV5-8 and J usage is TRBJ1-5; D is unresolved. The CDR3 runs 17 residues. CDR1 SGHTS and CDR2 YDEGEE come from the germline V gene. Between the trimmed V and J ends, which lost 0 bases and 0 bases, there was a span of 13 bases. Written as DNA, the CDR3 is TGTGCCAGCAGCTTGGGTCAGGAGTCTTATAGCAATCAGCCCCAGCATTTT. This sequence encodes CASSLGQESYSNQPQHF.

The count of this clone is one. The chain recombines TRBV5-1 with TRBJ1-5; no clear D gene. From germline, CDR1 is SGHRS and CDR2 YFSETQ. V dropped 6 bases and J dropped 9 bases, with 19 bases sitting between them. The CDR3 has 14 amino acids. CDR3 sequence reads: CASMRAPSEWPQHF. The CDR3 DNA reads TGCGCCAGCATGCGGGCGCCCAGTGAATGGCCCCAGCATTTT.

This chain joins TRBV7-9 and TRBJ2-3; TRBD2 agrees at 7 bases. Per germline, CDR1 SEHNR and CDR2 FQNEAQ (reference sequence). With V trimmed by 10 bases and J by 0 bases, 13 bases remained unmatched. The CDR3 covers 16 residues. The chain's CDR3 is CATNGRGGSSTDTQYF. The DNA of the CDR3 is TGTGCCACCAACGGTCGGGGAGGGAGTAGCACAGATACGCAGTATTTT.

The chain employs TRBV21-1 and TRBJ2-7. TRBV21-1 is a pseudogene locus. There are 15 residues in the CDR3. CDR3 amino acids: CAARRRHGISYEQYF. For the CDR3, the DNA is TGTGCCGCAAGGAGAAGACACGGAATCTCCTACGAGCAGTACTTC.

The rearrangement uses TRBV6-1 and TRBJ2-2; D not resolved. The CDR3 sequence is 13 residues long. V gave up 8 bases and J gave up 2 bases, with 9 bases separating them. Germline CDR1 MNHNS, CDR2 SASEGT. The CDR3 region is CASGELNTGELFF. The CDR3 region has the DNA TGTGCCAGCGGGGAACTCAACACCGGGGAGCTGTTTTTT.

The chain employs TRBV28 and TRBJ1-1, with D perhaps matching TRBD1 (5 bases). V dropped 8 bases and J dropped 5 bases, with 12 bases sitting between them. This CDR3 comprises 12 residues. CDR1 is MDHEN and CDR2 is SYDVKM in the germline V gene. This chain's CDR3 is CASGEGRTEAFF. The CDR3 nucleotides read TGTGCCAGCGGTGAGGGGAGGACTGAAGCTTTCTTT.

This CDR3 is CASSEGGVIYEQYF. The CDR3 nucleotides read TGTGCCAGCAGTGAAGGGGGGGTTATTTACGAGCAGTACTTC. The chain combines TRBV6-1 with TRBJ2-7; tentative D call: TRBD2 (6 bases). The germline V and J ends were trimmed by 1 base and 4 bases, with 11 bases remaining between them. Germline V CDR1 and CDR2: MNHNS, SASEGT. This CDR3 contains 14 residues.